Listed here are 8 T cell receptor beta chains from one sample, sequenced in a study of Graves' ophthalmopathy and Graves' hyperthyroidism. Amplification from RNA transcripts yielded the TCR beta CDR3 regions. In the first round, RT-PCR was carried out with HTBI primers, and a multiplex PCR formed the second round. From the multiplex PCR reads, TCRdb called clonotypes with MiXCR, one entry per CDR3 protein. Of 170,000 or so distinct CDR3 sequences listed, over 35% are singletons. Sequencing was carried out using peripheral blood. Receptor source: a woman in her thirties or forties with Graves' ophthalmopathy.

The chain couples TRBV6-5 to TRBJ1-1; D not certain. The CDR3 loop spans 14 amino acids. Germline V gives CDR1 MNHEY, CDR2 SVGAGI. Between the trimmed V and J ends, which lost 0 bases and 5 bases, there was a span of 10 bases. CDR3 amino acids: CASSYSGLWTEAFF. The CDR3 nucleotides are TGTGCCAGCAGTTACTCAGGGTTGTGGACTGAAGCTTTCTTT.

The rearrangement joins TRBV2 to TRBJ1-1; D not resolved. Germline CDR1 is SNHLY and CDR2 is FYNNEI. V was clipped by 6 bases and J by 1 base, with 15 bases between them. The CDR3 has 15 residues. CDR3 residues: CASSSDPWGNTEAFF. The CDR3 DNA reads TGTGCCAGCAGCTCCGACCCGTGGGGGAACACTGAAGCTTTCTTT.

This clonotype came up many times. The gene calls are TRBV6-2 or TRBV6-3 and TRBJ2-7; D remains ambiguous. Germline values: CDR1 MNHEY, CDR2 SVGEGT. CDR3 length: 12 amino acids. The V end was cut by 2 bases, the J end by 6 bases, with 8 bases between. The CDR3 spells CASSYHPGEQYF. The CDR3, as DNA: TGTGCCAGCAGTTACCATCCAGGCGAGCAGTACTTC.

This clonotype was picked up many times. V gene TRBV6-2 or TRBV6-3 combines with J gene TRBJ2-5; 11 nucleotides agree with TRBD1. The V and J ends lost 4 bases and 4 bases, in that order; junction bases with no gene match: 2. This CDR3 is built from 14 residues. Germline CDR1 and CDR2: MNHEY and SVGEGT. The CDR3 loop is CASSWTGGRETQYF. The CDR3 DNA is TGTGCCAGCAGTTGGACAGGGGGCCGAGAGACCCAGTACTTC.

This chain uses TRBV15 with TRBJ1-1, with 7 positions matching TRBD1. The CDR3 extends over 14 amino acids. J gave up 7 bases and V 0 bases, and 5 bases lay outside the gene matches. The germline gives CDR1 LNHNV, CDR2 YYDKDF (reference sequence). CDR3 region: CATSRDRQGLEAFF. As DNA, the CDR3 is TGTGCCACCAGCAGAGATCGACAGGGCCTTGAAGCTTTCTTT.

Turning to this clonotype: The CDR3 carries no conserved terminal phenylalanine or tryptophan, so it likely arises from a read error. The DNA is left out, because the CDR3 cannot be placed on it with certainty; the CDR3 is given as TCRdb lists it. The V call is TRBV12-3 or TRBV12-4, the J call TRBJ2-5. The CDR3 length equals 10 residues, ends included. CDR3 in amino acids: CASSESGLPL.

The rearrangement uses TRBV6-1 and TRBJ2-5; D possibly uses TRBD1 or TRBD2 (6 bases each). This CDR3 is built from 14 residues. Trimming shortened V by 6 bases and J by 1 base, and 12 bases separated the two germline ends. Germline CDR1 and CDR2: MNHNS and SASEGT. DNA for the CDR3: TGTGCCAGCAGCCGAGGGGGGTCCCAAGAGACCCAGTACTTC. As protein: CASSRGGSQETQYF.

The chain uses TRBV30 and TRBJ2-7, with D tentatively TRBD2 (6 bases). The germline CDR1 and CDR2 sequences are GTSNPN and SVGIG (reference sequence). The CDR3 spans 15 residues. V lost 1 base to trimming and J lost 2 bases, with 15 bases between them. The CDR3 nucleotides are TGTGCCTGGAGTGAGTCTCAGGGACTTGCCTACGAGCAGTACTTC. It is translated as CAWSESQGLAYEQYF.